This is a list of T cell receptor beta chains from one sample in a study of human T cells and chemical hapten exposure. TCRdb fed the RACE reads into MiXCR, producing one record per CDR3 protein. The data show 370,000 or so distinct CDR3 sequences, 4.8% seen once. The source was whole blood, collected in connection with sensitization to the hapten diphenylcyclopropenone (DPC). The source of these receptors is a woman between 45 and 65 years old with alopecia areata. Some clones in this sample may be carry-over from other donors' samples. The CDR3 runs from the conserved cysteine through the conserved F or W. The D gene is left open where the match is weak. The size entry is marked missing in some rows and otherwise reads once, few, many or a size class.

TRBD2	few	TRBJ2-1	TRBV14	TGTGCCAGCAGCCCCCGACTAGCGGGGGTTCACAATGAGCAGTTCTTC	CASSPRLAGVHNEQFF
.	few	TRBJ2-4	TRBV20-1	TGCAGTGCTAGTTTCGTAAGGTTAGCCAAAAACATTCAGTACTTC	CSASFVRLAKNIQYF
TRBD2	many	TRBJ2-3	TRBV7-6	TGTGCCAGCAGCGCCCCGGGACTAGCGGGGGGGCCCAAGCGCACAGATACGCAGTATTTT	CASSAPGLAGGPKRTDTQYF
TRBD1	.	TRBJ2-5	TRBV29-1	TGCAGCGCCCTGACAGGGAGAGAGACCCAGTACTTC	CSALTGRETQYF
.	many	TRBJ2-2	TRBV6-1	TGTGCCAGCAAAGGACGGACACCGAACACCGGGGAGCTGTTTTTT	CASKGRTPNTGELFF
TRBD1	.	TRBJ1-1	TRBV12-3/TRBV12-4	TGTGCCAGCAGTTTAGCGCGGGGACAGGTGAACACTGAAGCTTTCTTT	CASSLARGQVNTEAFF
TRBD1	few	TRBJ1-2	TRBV20-1	TGCAGTGCGCCTGCGACAGGGGCGGGAGTCCCCTATGGCTACACCTTC	CSAPATGAGVPYGYTF
.	few	TRBJ2-5	TRBV27	TGTGCCAGCAGTCCCTTTGGGGAGACCCAGTACTTC	CASSPFGETQYF
TRBD1	.	TRBJ1-2	TRBV5-5	TGTGCCAGCAGCTCAGCAGGGGACAGGGACGTGTACGGCTACACCTTC	CASSSAGDRDVYGYTF
.	many	TRBJ2-1	TRBV29-1	TGCAGCGTTTTAGGGAGGGACAATCCCTACAATGAGCAGTTCTTC	CSVLGRDNPYNEQFF
.	.	TRBJ2-6	TRBV6-5	TGTGCCAGCGGGGGACGGGATAGCTCTGGGGCCAACGTCCTGACTTTC	CASGGRDSSGANVLTF
.	many	TRBJ2-3	TRBV3-1	TGTGCCAGCAGCCAATACGGGTCCACAGATACGCAGTATTTT	CASSQYGSTDTQYF
.	.	TRBJ2-3	TRBV11-3	TGTGCCAGCAGCTTAGGCAGTGCTAGCACAGATACGCAGTATTTT	CASSLGSASTDTQYF
TRBD1	.	TRBJ1-6	TRBV7-2	TGTGCCAGCAGCTCACGGACAGGAGAAAATTCACCCCTCCACTTT	CASSSRTGENSPLHF
TRBD1	many	TRBJ2-2	TRBV20-1	TGCAGTGCTAGAGATGTCAAAGGACAGGGGTTTGGGACCGGGGAGCTGTTTTTT	CSARDVKGQGFGTGELFF
TRBD1	many	TRBJ1-4	TRBV28	TGTGCCAGCAGTTCCACCGGGACAGGGAATGAAAAACTGTTTTTT	CASSSTGTGNEKLFF
TRBD2	.	TRBJ2-1	TRBV5-6	TGTGCCAGCAGCTTGGACGGGAGGGCCCTAGGAGGGGAGCAGTTCTTC	CASSLDGRALGGEQFF
TRBD1	few	TRBJ1-1	TRBV6-6	TGTGCCAGCAGTTATTCGACAGGGGAGAACACTGAAGCTTTCTTT	CASSYSTGENTEAFF
TRBD2	.	TRBJ2-2	TRBV20-1	TGCAGTGCTGGACTAGCGGGGGCACACCACCGCACCGGGGAGCTGTTTTTT	CSAGLAGAHHRTGELFF
.	many	TRBJ1-2	TRBV7-2	TGTGCCAGCAGCCCCGGACGGGAATATGGCTACACCTTC	CASSPGREYGYTF
.	many	TRBJ2-6	TRBV15	TGTGCCACCAGCAGAGGGTCCGGGTCTGGGGCCAACGTCCTGACTTTC	CATSRGSGSGANVLTF
TRBD2	.	TRBJ2-1	TRBV4-3	TGCGCCAGCAGCCGGGGACTAGCGGGAGTCTCCTACAATGAGCAGTTCTTC	CASSRGLAGVSYNEQFF
.	few	TRBJ1-1	TRBV12-5	TGTGCTAGTGCCCAGGATGGGGACACTGAAGCTTTCTTT	CASAQDGDTEAFF
.	.	TRBJ2-3	TRBV25-1	TGTGCCAGCAGTTTAATACTCGGAATATGGCGGGATTACGGAGATACGCAGTATTTT	CASSLILGIWRDYGDTQYF
TRBD2	few	TRBJ2-7	TRBV7-2	TGTGCCAGCAGAACGACTAGCGGGGGTCTCTACGAGCAGTACTTC	CASRTTSGGLYEQYF
.	.	TRBJ1-6	TRBV28	TGTGCCAGCACCGGGGGGCTTTATAATTCACCCCTCCACTTT	CASTGGLYNSPLHF
TRBD1	few	TRBJ2-3	TRBV7-9	TGTGCCAGCAGCTTAAGGGGACAGGGGATAGATACGCAGTATTTT	CASSLRGQGIDTQYF
.	many	TRBJ1-1	TRBV29-1	TGCAGCGTCGGGGGACGGGAGATCACTGAAGCTTTCTTT	CSVGGREITEAFF
TRBD1	few	TRBJ2-5	TRBV19	TGTGCCAGTAGTATATCCCCACAGGGGCCCGGCGAGACCCAGTACTTC	CASSISPQGPGETQYF
TRBD1	.	TRBJ2-7	TRBV5-1	TGCGCCAGCTCCGGACAGGACTCCTACGAGCAGTACTTC	CASSGQDSYEQYF
TRBD1	few	TRBJ1-6	TRBV6-1	TGTGCCAGCAGTGAAGCTACAGGGGCCTCCCTCGACAATTCACCCCTCCACTTT	CASSEATGASLDNSPLHF
.	many	TRBJ2-7	TRBV5-1	TGCGCCAGCAGCTTGGCAAGCGGACCCTCGTACGAGCAGTACTTC	CASSLASGPSYEQYF
.	few	TRBJ1-2	TRBV5-5	TGTGCCAGCAGCTTGGACGTACAGGGATATGGCTACACCTTC	CASSLDVQGYGYTF
TRBD2	.	TRBJ2-1	TRBV6-2/TRBV6-3	TGTGCCAGCCAGATTGGGCTAGCGGATATCTCCTACAATGAGCAGTTCTTC	CASQIGLADISYNEQFF
TRBD1	many	TRBJ2-3	TRBV4-1	TGCGCCAGCAGCCTACATATCCCGGGACAGAGCACAGATACGCAGTATTTT	CASSLHIPGQSTDTQYF
.	.	TRBJ1-1	TRBV6-5	TGTGCCAGCAGTTACTCCCCATCTCGAACTGAAGCTTTCTTT	CASSYSPSRTEAFF
.	few	TRBJ2-1	TRBV7-9	TGTGCCAGCAGCTTGTGGGGAGCCAACAATGAGCAGTTCTTC	CASSLWGANNEQFF
TRBD1	many	TRBJ2-6	TRBV9	TGTGCCAGCAGCGCCTCCGGGACAGGGGCCTTTCAGGCCAACGTCCTGACTTTC	CASSASGTGAFQANVLTF
.	many	TRBJ2-7	TRBV7-2	TGTGCCAGCAGCCCGTATGTGGATCGAGGTCCCGAGCAGTACTTC	CASSPYVDRGPEQYF
.	many	TRBJ2-1	TRBV7-9	TGTGCCAGCAGCTCATCCAGTAGCGGCGCCTACAATGAGCAGTTCTTC	CASSSSSSGAYNEQFF
.	many	TRBJ2-4	TRBV2	TGTGCCAGCAGTGCAGACACCCTGTACATTCAGTACTTC	CASSADTLYIQYF
.	few	TRBJ1-2	TRBV2	TGTGCCAGCAGTGTTGAAGCAGGTGATAGCTATGGCTACACCTTC	CASSVEAGDSYGYTF
.	few	TRBJ2-6	TRBV27	TGTGCCAGCAGTCCCCCGGCGGTCTCTGGGGCCAACGTCCTGACTTTC	CASSPPAVSGANVLTF
TRBD1	few	TRBJ1-2	TRBV27	TGTGCCAGCAGTCCCTCTTCGACAGGGAACTATGGCTACACCTTC	CASSPSSTGNYGYTF
.	.	TRBJ2-1	TRBV28	TGTGCCAGCAGTTTTGAGAGTCTAGGGTACTCCTACAATGAGCAGTTCTTC	CASSFESLGYSYNEQFF
.	few	TRBJ1-2	TRBV30	TGTGCCTGCATCTCACAGAGCGGCTACACCTTC	CACISQSGYTF
TRBD2	few	TRBJ2-3	TRBV12-3/TRBV12-4	TGTGCCAGCAGCCTAGCCCGGGGGACTAGCGGGCCCGGGGGTACGCAGTATTTT	CASSLARGTSGPGGTQYF
TRBD2	.	TRBJ2-1	TRBV2	TGTGCCAGCAGTGGCGGGGGGTTCACCTACAATGAGCAGTTCTTC	CASSGGGFTYNEQFF
.	.	TRBJ2-5	TRBV5-1	TGCGCCAGCAGCCAGATGGAGGGCCGGCAAGAGACCCAGTACTTC	CASSQMEGRQETQYF
TRBD1	many	TRBJ2-7	TRBV27	TGTGCCAGCAGCCTTGGGACAGAATACGAGCAGTACTTC	CASSLGTEYEQYF
.	many	TRBJ2-2	TRBV29-1	TGCAGCGTTGAAGATCAGACCGGGGAGCTGTTTTTT	CSVEDQTGELFF
.	.	TRBJ1-2	TRBV5-1	TGCGCCAGCAGCTTGGACGGATTTACGGGAGGCTACACCTTC	CASSLDGFTGGYTF
.	few	TRBJ1-5	TRBV6-2/TRBV6-3	TGTGCCAGCAGACAGGGAGGAGGACAGCAGCCCCAGCATTTT	CASRQGGGQQPQHF
TRBD1	many	TRBJ2-7	TRBV10-3	TGTGCCATCAGTGAGACGACAGGGACCGAGCAGTACTTC	CAISETTGTEQYF
.	many	TRBJ2-5	TRBV18	TGTGCCAGCCTACATTCGTACCAAGAGACCCAGTACTTC	CASLHSYQETQYF
.	many	TRBJ1-5	TRBV3-1	TGTGCCAGCAGCCCGACGGGCGACCGCAATCAGCCCCAGCATTTT	CASSPTGDRNQPQHF
TRBD1	once	TRBJ1-1	TRBV12-3/TRBV12-4	TGTGCCAGCAGTGCAGACAGGGTTGGTCTCACTGAAGCTTTCTTT	CASSADRVGLTEAFF
.	many	TRBJ1-2	TRBV29-1	TGCAGCGTTGAAGGGAACTATGGCTACACCTTC	CSVEGNYGYTF
.	many	TRBJ1-6	TRBV10-3	TGTGCCACCCTCGACAGGATGCATTCACCCCTCCACTTT	CATLDRMHSPLHF